This T cell receptor (beta chain) was profiled in a study of technical replicates of blood from a few donors. The CDR3 contains 14 residues. From germline, CDR1 is SQVTM and CDR2 ANQGSEA. V shed 5 bases, J shed 3 bases, and the junction held 1 base outside the gene matches. Sequencing used immunoSEQ multiplex PCR; TCRdb keeps in-frame clones, though not all of them. The data contain fewer than 90,000 clones, 93% of them singletons. Sequenced: T cells isolated from PBMCs. The receptor's source is a human donor in good health. V is TRBV29-1 and J is TRBJ2-2; 12 bases map to TRBD2. The CDR3 is CSVRTSGDTGELFF. For the CDR3, the DNA is TGCAGCGTTAGGACTAGCGGGGACACCGGGGAGCTGTTTTTT.